This passage covers 24 T cell receptor beta chains from one sample sequenced in a study of blood T cells in healthy people across ages. Then a second PCR, running about 6 to 12 cycles, was carried out with a sample-barcoded 5' primer and a J-beta primer mix. Using its own MiXCR run on the 5' RACE reads, TCRdb lists one record per CDR3 protein. The sample has about 1,600,000 distinct CDR3 sequences; about 40% are singletons. Sequenced: blood. The source of these receptors is a young woman in good health.

This rearrangement joins TRBV10-2 to TRBJ2-7, with D possibly TRBD1 on 5 matching bases. The ends were cut back, 4 bases at V and 7 bases at J, with 14 bases in the middle. The CDR3 loop spans 13 amino acids. Germline V gene data show CDR1 as WSHSY and CDR2 as SAAADI. The CDR3 sequence: CASSGRPGKEQYF. For the CDR3, the DNA is TGCGCCAGCAGTGGAAGGCCAGGGAAAGAGCAGTACTTC.

This clonotype has a single count. Since a much larger clone is just one base distant, this may be a read error. V is TRBV2 and J is TRBJ2-5; tentatively, D is TRBD1 (6 bases). Germline CDR1 reads SNHLY; CDR2 reads FYNNEI. Deletions cut 6 bases from V and 11 bases from J, with 19 bases between. CDR3 length: 13 amino acids. The CDR3, as DNA: TGTGCCAGCAGCAGCGACAGGTACAATGAGCAGTACTTC. It is translated as CASSSDRYNEQYF.

The V and J genes are TRBV28 and TRBJ2-1; TRBD1 matches at 7 bases. Near its end, the DNA agrees better with TRBJ2-7, so the J call may be wrong. Germline assignment: CDR1 MDHEN and CDR2 SYDVKM. This CDR3 region has 15 residues. CDR3 protein: CASSYGDSSYNEQYF. DNA for the CDR3: TGTGCCAGCAGTTATGGGGACAGCTCCTACAATGAGCAGTACTTC.

This clonotype turned up a few times. V and J are TRBV6-1 and TRBJ2-5; 9 bases are shared with TRBD1. The better agreement between TRBJ2-7 and the DNA end casts doubt on the J call. Germline CDR1 and CDR2: MNHNS and SASEGT. This CDR3 has 15 amino acids. In nucleotides, the CDR3 is TGTGCCAGCAGTGACCCCGGGACAGGGATGTACGAGCAGTACTTC. Its translation: CASSDPGTGMYEQYF.

The chain links TRBV27 to TRBJ1-3; the D is unclear. V was trimmed by 7 bases and J by 2 bases, leaving 9 bases between them. The germline CDR1 and CDR2 sequences are MNHEY and SMNVEV (reference sequence). The CDR3 spans 13 residues. DNA for the CDR3: TGTGCCAGCACCCTTAAGACTGGAAACACCATATATTTT. Translating it yields CASTLKTGNTIYF.

This clonotype was observed a handful of times. The chain couples TRBV29-1 to TRBJ2-5, with D unresolved. The V and J ends lost 4 bases and 4 bases respectively, with 7 bases between them. Germline lookup yields CDR1 SQVTM and CDR2 ANQGSEA. This CDR3 is built from 11 residues. CDR3 sequence: CSVAGLETQYF. In nucleotides, the CDR3 is TGCAGCGTTGCTGGATTAGAGACCCAGTACTTC.

This clonotype was counted a few times. The V gene is TRBV30, the J gene TRBJ1-1; no definite D call. There are 11 residues in the CDR3. V was trimmed by 2 bases and J by 6 bases, leaving 7 bases between them. CDR1 GTSNPN and CDR2 SVGIG come from the germline V gene (reference sequence). This chain's CDR3 is CAWSPVAEAFF. CDR3 nucleotides: TGTGCCTGGAGTCCGGTTGCTGAAGCTTTCTTT.

V is TRBV20-1 and J is TRBJ2-3, with a weak D call TRBD1 (5 bases). The CDR3 sequence is 14 residues long. Germline values: CDR1 DFQATT, CDR2 SNEGSKA (reference sequence). Trimming pared 5 bases from V and 0 bases from J, leaving 12 bases between. The DNA of the CDR3 is TGCAGTGCTGACAGCGCCACTAGCACAGATACGCAGTATTTT. It codes for CSADSATSTDTQYF.

This clonotype has just a few counts. The chain couples TRBV20-1 to TRBJ1-2, with TRBD1 as a possible D gene (5 bases). From germline, CDR1 is DFQATT and CDR2 SNEGSKA (reference sequence). There are 12 residues in the CDR3. V lost 3 bases and J 4 bases, leaving 9 bases between the germline ends. The CDR3 region is CSARDKIYGYTF. CDR3 bases: TGCAGTGCTAGGGACAAGATCTATGGCTACACCTTC.

About this clonotype: The junction does not match germline at one end; this may be a read error. The chain recombines TRBV7-2 with TRBJ2-7, with 9 bases identical to TRBD2. CDR1 SGHTA and CDR2 FQGNSA come from the germline V gene. The CDR3 is 15 amino acids. The chain's CDR3 is CASSLPGLAVYEQYF. The CDR3 DNA follows: TGTGCCAGCAGCTTGCCGGGACTAGCAGTCTACGAGCAGTACTTT.

The chain is built from TRBV7-9 and TRBJ2-3; D unresolved. Trimming cost V 2 bases and J 14 bases, with 2 bases left between them. CDR1 SEHNR and CDR2 FQNEAQ come from the germline V gene (reference sequence). The CDR3 loop spans 8 amino acids. In DNA form, the CDR3 reads TGTGCCAGCAGCTTACCGTATTTT. Protein sequence: CASSLPYF.

The V gene is TRBV7-2, the J gene TRBJ2-1; 7 nucleotides line up with TRBD1. Germline loops: CDR1 SGHTA, CDR2 FQGNSA. The CDR3 runs to 16 residues. V was pared by 2 bases and J by 4 bases, with 8 bases of the junction left unmatched. The CDR3 loop reads CASSLSWAGGYNEQFF. Here the CDR3 DNA reads TGTGCCAGCAGCTTATCTTGGGCAGGGGGATACAATGAGCAGTTCTTC. Based on the CDR3 plus reference TRBV7-2 and TRBJ2-1, the full variable domain is GAGVSQSPSNKVTEKGKDVELRCDPISGHTALYWYRQSLGQGLEFLIYFQGNSAPDKSGLPSDRFSAERTGGSVSTLTIQRTQQEDSAVYLCASSLSWAGGYNEQFFGPGTRLTVL.

This rearrangement joins TRBV4-2 to TRBJ1-2, with no clear D. CDR1 is LGHNA and CDR2 is YNFKEQ in the germline V gene. Trimming removed 0 bases from V and 7 bases from J, with 9 bases in between. The CDR3 is 13 residues long. CDR3 DNA: TGTGCCAGCAGCCAAGATGCTTTCGGTGGCTACACCTTC. It is translated as CASSQDAFGGYTF.

This clonotype was found a few times. The chain combines TRBV4-1 with TRBJ2-4; 9 bases are a match to TRBD1. The assigned J gene may be wrong: the sequence end matches TRBJ2-7 better. CDR1 is MGHRA and CDR2 is YSYEKL in the germline V gene. The length of the CDR3 is 15 residues. CDR3 sequence (DNA): TGCGCCAGCAGCCAATCGGGACAGGGTTTCGACGAGCAGTACTTC. Its protein is CASSQSGQGFDEQYF.

This chain joins TRBV15 and TRBJ2-7; D call uncertain. V lost 10 bases, J lost 1 base, and 8 bases lay in between. The CDR3 runs to 11 residues. The germline V gene encodes CDR1 LNHNV and CDR2 YYDKDF (reference sequence). The CDR3 nucleotides are TGTGCCAAGGACGCATCCTACGAGCAGTACTTC. Its translation: CAKDASYEQYF. The complete variable domain, with remaining parts taken from reference TRBV15 and TRBJ2-7, reads DAMVIQNPRYQVTQFGKPVTLSCSQTLNHNVMYWYQQKSSQAPKLLFHYYDKDFNNEADTPDNFQSRRPNTSFCFLDIRSPGLGDTAMYLCAKDASYEQYFGPGTRLTVT.

This sequence joins TRBV12-3 or TRBV12-4 and TRBJ2-1; a possible D gene is TRBD2 (6 bases). Trimming took off 5 bases at V and 7 bases at J, with 18 bases between the two ends. The CDR3 runs to 15 residues. The CDR3 region is CASSPPGEAGNEQFF. The CDR3 DNA is TGTGCCAGCAGTCCCCCTGGGGAGGCGGGTAATGAGCAGTTCTTC.

This clonotype has just a few counts. The chain carries TRBV19 and TRBJ1-2; D is unclear. The CDR3 loop spans 16 amino acids. The ends were cut back, 10 bases at V and 3 bases at J, with 24 bases in the middle. Germline CDR1 reads LNHDA; CDR2 reads SQIVND (reference sequence). The CDR3 here is CATPRRRAEPYYGYTF. Written as DNA, the CDR3 is TGTGCCACCCCCCGCCGCCGGGCGGAACCATACTATGGCTACACCTTC. The entire variable domain, with the rest obtained from reference TRBV19 and TRBJ1-2, is as follows: DGGITQSPKYLFRKEGQNVTLSCEQNLNHDAMYWYRQDPGQGLRLIYYSQIVNDFQKGDIAEGYSVSREKKESFPLTVTSAQKNPTAFYLCATPRRRAEPYYGYTFGSGTRLTVV.

The table lists this clonotype with a few counts. The V and J genes are TRBV7-6 and TRBJ2-1, with 7 bases identical to TRBD2. CDR1 is SGHVS and CDR2 is FNYEAQ in the germline V gene. V gave up 8 bases and J gave up 9 bases; unmatched junction bases: 16. This CDR3 spans 15 amino acids. Written as DNA, the CDR3 is TGTGCCAGCGGATCTCTAGCGGACCTTAAACGTGAGCAGTTCTTC. Its translation is CASGSLADLKREQFF.

This sequence joins TRBV6-5 and TRBJ2-5; D is possibly TRBD1 (5 bases). Gene TRBJ2-7 matches the end of the DNA better, so the J call may be wrong. This CDR3 has 14 residues. Germline V lookup: CDR1 MNHEY, CDR2 SVGAGI. The CDR3 protein is CASSYELSQDEQYF. The CDR3 nucleotides read TGTGCCAGCAGTTATGAGCTATCACAGGACGAGCAGTACTTC.

The chain couples TRBV25-1 to TRBJ2-7, with 9 bases identical to TRBD1. With 10 bases clipped from V and 6 bases from J, the junction kept 16 bases outside the gene matches. The germline V gene has CDR1 MGHDK and CDR2 SYGVNS. The CDR3 extends over 15 amino acids. The CDR3 DNA reads TGTGCCACAAAGCCGGGGACAGGGTCTTTGGGCGAGCAGTACTTC. Translation: CATKPGTGSLGEQYF.

This sequence joins TRBV20-1 and TRBJ2-7; 10 bases line up with TRBD2. Unmatched junction bases numbered 4, after V lost 6 bases and J lost 2 bases. This CDR3 has 13 amino acids. CDR1 and CDR2 from the germline V gene are DFQATT and SNEGSKA (reference sequence). The CDR3 region has the DNA TGCAGTGCCAAAGCGGGGGGGCCCTACGAGCAGTACTTC. Amino acids: CSAKAGGPYEQYF.

In its sample, this clonotype was seen a few times. The genes are TRBV5-1 and TRBJ1-1; no firm D call. The V gene lost 3 bases and the J gene lost 4 bases, with 4 bases spanning the gap. This CDR3 comprises 11 residues. Germline V gene lookup returns CDR1 SGHRS and CDR2 YFSETQ. The CDR3 coding sequence is TGCGCCAGCAGCTCGAGCACTGAAGCTTTCTTT. The encoded protein is CASSSSTEAFF.

This clonotype has just a few counts. This chain uses TRBV12-3 or TRBV12-4 with TRBJ2-1, with 14 bases lining up with TRBD2. The CDR3 has 18 amino acids. V lost 1 base to trimming and J lost 7 bases; unmatched junction nucleotides: 9. CDR3 coding DNA: TGTGCCAGCAGTTTAGATTCACCCGGGACTAGCGGGAGAAATGAGCAGTTCTTC. Protein: CASSLDSPGTSGRNEQFF.

The J gene is TRBJ2-7, the V gene TRBV28; 9 nucleotides align to TRBD1. Losses at the gene ends were 6 bases for V and 3 bases for J; bases not matched to a gene: 3. This CDR3 is 13 amino acids long. CDR1 is MDHEN, CDR2 SYDVKM, per germline. DNA for the CDR3: TGTGCCAGCAGAAGACAGGGGGACTACGAGCAGTACTTC. Its translation is CASRRQGDYEQYF.